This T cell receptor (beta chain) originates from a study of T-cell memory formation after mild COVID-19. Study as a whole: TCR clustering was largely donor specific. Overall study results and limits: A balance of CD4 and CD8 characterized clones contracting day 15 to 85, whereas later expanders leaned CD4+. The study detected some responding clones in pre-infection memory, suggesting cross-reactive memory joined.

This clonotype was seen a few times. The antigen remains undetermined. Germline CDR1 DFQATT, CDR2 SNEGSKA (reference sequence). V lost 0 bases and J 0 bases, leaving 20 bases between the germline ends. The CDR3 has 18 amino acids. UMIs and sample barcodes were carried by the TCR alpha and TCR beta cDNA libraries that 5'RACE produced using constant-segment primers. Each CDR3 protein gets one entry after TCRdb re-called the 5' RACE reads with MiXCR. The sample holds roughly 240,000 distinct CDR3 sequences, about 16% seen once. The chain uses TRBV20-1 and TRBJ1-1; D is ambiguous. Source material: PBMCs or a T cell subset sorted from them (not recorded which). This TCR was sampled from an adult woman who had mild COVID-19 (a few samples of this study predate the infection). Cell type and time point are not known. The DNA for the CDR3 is TGCAGTGCTAGAGATCAAACTAGTCGGGCGCTCATGAACACTGAAGCTTTCTTT. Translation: CSARDQTSRALMNTEAFF.